This is a list of T cell receptor beta chains from one sample in a study of T cells in Graves' hyperthyroidism and ophthalmopathy. TCRdb passed the multiplex PCR reads through MiXCR, listing each CDR3 protein once. The repertoire includes 500,000 to 550,000 distinct CDR3 sequences, 15% to 20% of them detected once, and over 45% sits in the top ten. The specimen sequenced was blood. Receptors were obtained from a man aged 35 to 55 with Graves' ophthalmopathy. Both conserved end residues are part of each CDR3. The D gene is left open where the match is weak. Only some rows state a clone size, as once, few, many or a class for expanded clones.

clone size,V gene,CDR3 length,J gene,D gene,CDR3 protein,CDR3 DNA
-,TRBV7-9,14,TRBJ2-7,TRBD1,CASSNRDRGHEQYF,TGTGCCAGCAGCAACCGGGACAGGGGCCACGAGCAGTACTTC
many,TRBV30,11,TRBJ2-1,-,CAWSVTHEQFF,TGTGCCTGGAGTGTAACCCATGAGCAGTTCTTC
few,TRBV7-9,15,TRBJ2-7,TRBD1,CASSRTGAGGKEQYF,TGTGCCAGCAGCCGAACAGGCGCAGGGGGAAAGGAGCAGTACTTC
many,TRBV28,14,TRBJ2-7,-,CASRPSGSSYEQYF,TGTGCCAGCAGGCCCAGTGGTAGCTCCTACGAGCAGTACTTC
-,TRBV7-2,16,TRBJ2-2,-,CASSPQGHRGVGELFF,TGTGCCAGCAGCCCCCAGGGACATAGAGGGGTCGGGGAGCTGTTTTTT
few,TRBV2,15,TRBJ2-7,TRBD2,CASSEIGGSPDEQYF,TGTGCCAGCAGTGAAATCGGCGGGAGCCCAGACGAGCAGTACTTC
many,TRBV7-2,18,TRBJ2-3,TRBD2,CASSLVTLAGVHQDTQYF,TGTGCCAGCAGCTTAGTAACACTAGCGGGAGTGCACCAAGATACGCAGTATTTT
-,TRBV11-2,14,TRBJ2-7,TRBD1,CASTGTVGVYEQYF,TGTGCCAGCACTGGGACAGTCGGGGTTTACGAGCAGTACTTC
-,TRBV18,16,TRBJ2-1,TRBD2,CASPPKASGDYNEQFF,TGTGCCAGCCCACCAAAGGCTAGCGGGGATTACAATGAGCAGTTCTTC
many,TRBV5-1,15,TRBJ2-1,TRBD2,CASSLGLAEPNEQFF,TGCGCCAGCAGCTTGGGACTAGCGGAGCCCAATGAGCAGTTCTTC
-,TRBV2,17,TRBJ1-6,TRBD1,CASSLITGGGGNSPLHF,TGTGCCAGCAGCCTTATTACAGGGGGCGGAGGTAATTCACCCCTCCACTTT
few,TRBV20-1,16,TRBJ1-6,-,CSARDNRKSYNSPLHF,TGCAGTGCGCGGGACAATAGAAAGTCCTATAATTCACCCCTCCACTTT
many,TRBV12-3/TRBV12-4,13,TRBJ2-7,TRBD1,CASGRDSAYEQYF,TGTGCCAGCGGACGGGACAGTGCCTACGAGCAGTACTTC
few,TRBV5-1,16,TRBJ2-3,-,CASSLGSSAVADTQYF,TGCGCCAGCAGCTTGGGGTCATCAGCGGTCGCAGATACGCAGTATTTT
few,TRBV2,13,TRBJ1-5,-,CASSDSGNQPQHF,TGTGCCAGCAGTGACTCGGGGAATCAGCCCCAGCATTTT
few,TRBV6-2/TRBV6-3,16,TRBJ1-5,TRBD1,CASRPGQLYSNQPQHF,TGTGCCAGCAGGCCGGGACAGTTATATAGCAATCAGCCCCAGCATTTT
-,TRBV18,14,TRBJ2-7,-,CASSPLESSYEQYF,TGTGCCAGCTCCCCACTAGAAAGCTCCTACGAGCAGTACTTC
-,TRBV6-2/TRBV6-3,14,TRBJ1-3,-,CASLRGSPGNTIYF,TGTGCCAGTCTGAGGGGTTCCCCTGGAAACACCATATATTTT
-,TRBV10-3,14,TRBJ1-5,TRBD1,CAISAGGGNQPQHF,TGTGCCATCAGTGCAGGGGGGGGCAATCAGCCCCAGCATTTT
-,TRBV5-5,14,TRBJ2-3,-,CASSFRWGADTQYF,TGTGCCAGCAGCTTTAGGTGGGGGGCAGATACGCAGTATTTT
-,TRBV6-1,15,TRBJ1-1,-,CASSDITGRKTEAFF,TGTGCCAGCAGTGACATTACAGGGAGGAAAACTGAAGCTTTCTTT
-,TRBV10-3,14,TRBJ1-1,-,CATEDPGQNTEAFF,TGTGCCACCGAAGATCCGGGACAGAACACTGAAGCTTTCTTT
few,TRBV6-5,17,TRBJ2-2,TRBD1,CASSYSTGVSNTGELFF,TGTGCCAGCAGTTACTCGACAGGGGTATCGAACACCGGGGAGCTGTTTTTT
many,TRBV7-3,13,TRBJ2-1,TRBD2,CASSPGGAGEQFF,TGTGCCAGCAGCCCCGGGGGGGCTGGTGAGCAGTTCTTC
many,TRBV5-1,13,TRBJ2-3,-,CASSLGIGDTQYF,TGCGCCAGCAGCTTGGGAATAGGGGATACGCAGTATTTT
many,TRBV7-9,12,TRBJ2-7,-,CASGDGSYEQYF,TGTGCCAGCGGGGACGGGTCCTACGAGCAGTACTTC
few,TRBV5-5,14,TRBJ2-1,TRBD1,CASSLRQGNNEQFF,TGTGCCAGCAGCTTGAGACAGGGTAACAATGAGCAGTTCTTC
-,TRBV7-8,15,TRBJ2-7,TRBD1,CASSFRTGGIFEQYF,TGTGCCAGCAGCTTCAGGACAGGGGGCATTTTCGAGCAGTACTTC
-,TRBV7-9,13,TRBJ1-1,-,CAIGEAWGTEAFF,TGTGCCATCGGGGAGGCCTGGGGTACTGAAGCTTTCTTT
few,TRBV20-1,12,TRBJ2-2,-,CRTQGFTGELFF,TGCAGAACCCAGGGTTTCACCGGGGAGCTGTTTTTT
many,TRBV28,14,TRBJ1-1,-,CASSPPTANTEAFF,TGTGCCAGCAGTCCCCCAACAGCGAACACTGAAGCTTTCTTT
many,TRBV7-9,16,TRBJ1-1,TRBD1,CASSSTGGVRNTEAFF,TGTGCCAGCAGCTCCACAGGGGGCGTGAGGAACACTGAAGCTTTCTTT
few,TRBV5-1,16,TRBJ2-1,TRBD2,CASSSAMGGRHNEQFF,TGCGCCAGCAGCTCGGCGATGGGGGGGAGGCACAATGAGCAGTTCTTC
-,TRBV2,13,TRBJ2-4,-,CASIAGTENIQYF,TGTGCCAGCATAGCCGGGACGGAAAACATTCAGTACTTC
many,TRBV6-1,13,TRBJ2-1,-,CASRADGYNEQFF,TGTGCCAGCAGAGCAGACGGATACAATGAGCAGTTCTTC
-,TRBV6-1,14,TRBJ1-4,-,CASSFALGGEKLFF,TGTGCCAGCAGTTTCGCCCTAGGTGGTGAAAAACTGTTTTTT
-,TRBV3-1,15,TRBJ2-1,-,CASSHADFTRDEQFF,TGTGCCAGCAGCCATGCGGACTTCACCCGCGATGAGCAGTTCTTC
few,TRBV29-1,17,TRBJ2-7,TRBD1,CSASGTGASESPYEQYF,TGCAGCGCCTCCGGGACAGGGGCATCGGAATCACCCTACGAGCAGTACTTC
many,TRBV13,13,TRBJ2-7,TRBD1,CASSRDSLYEQYF,TGTGCCAGCAGCCGGGACAGCCTCTACGAGCAGTACTTC
-,TRBV30,12,TRBJ2-2,-,CAWSQVPGELFF,TGTGCCTGGAGTCAGGTCCCCGGGGAGCTGTTTTTT
-,TRBV28,15,TRBJ2-2,TRBD2,CASRTGTSVVGELFF,TGTGCCAGCAGGACCGGGACTAGCGTGGTCGGGGAGCTGTTTTTT
many,TRBV2,13,TRBJ1-1,-,CASTRLGNTEAFF,TGTGCCAGCACTCGATTAGGGAACACTGAAGCTTTCTTT
-,TRBV7-2,15,TRBJ1-1,TRBD1,CASSPLGRTGAEAFF,TGTGCCAGCAGCCCACTGGGAAGAACAGGGGCTGAAGCTTTCTTT
many,TRBV18,15,TRBJ1-1,TRBD1,CASSSESGGRTEAFF,TGTGCCAGCTCATCGGAATCAGGGGGCCGTACTGAAGCTTTCTTT
few,TRBV6-1,16,TRBJ2-5,-,CASSVGPPARQETQYF,TGTGCCAGCTCGGTGGGCCCCCCAGCAAGGCAAGAGACCCAGTACTTC
few,TRBV12-3/TRBV12-4,15,TRBJ1-5,-,CASRPRGGIDQPQHF,TGTGCCAGCAGACCAAGGGGAGGGATTGATCAGCCCCAGCATTTT
few,TRBV2,13,TRBJ1-1,-,CASRRDFNTEAFF,TGTGCCAGCAGGAGGGACTTCAACACTGAAGCTTTCTTT
-,TRBV29-1,13,TRBJ2-2,-,CSVRRMGTGELFF,TGCAGCGTCCGACGGATGGGCACCGGGGAGCTGTTTTTT
-,TRBV6-2/TRBV6-3,15,TRBJ1-3,-,CASSYSKRSGNTIYF,TGTGCCAGCAGTTACTCGAAGAGATCTGGAAACACCATATATTTT
-,TRBV27,15,TRBJ1-2,TRBD1,CASYGQGARNYGYTF,TGTGCCAGTTACGGACAGGGGGCCCGAAACTATGGCTACACCTTC
many,TRBV27,13,TRBJ2-7,TRBD1,CASRRQGTYEQYF,TGTGCCAGCAGGAGACAGGGCACCTACGAGCAGTACTTC
few,TRBV20-1,14,TRBJ1-1,-,CSASILIGNTEAFF,TGCAGTGCCTCTATATTAATAGGTAACACTGAAGCTTTCTTT
many,TRBV28,12,TRBJ1-5,-,CASRKGNQPQHF,TGTGCCAGCAGGAAGGGGAATCAGCCCCAGCATTTT
-,TRBV7-8,16,TRBJ1-5,-,CASSLGPALSNQPQHF,TGTGCCAGCAGCTTGGGTCCTGCCCTTAGCAATCAGCCCCAGCATTTT
few,TRBV25-1,14,TRBJ2-1,-,CASSESERGHEQFF,TGTGCCAGCAGTGAATCAGAGAGAGGCCATGAGCAGTTCTTC
few,TRBV9,17,TRBJ1-3,TRBD1,CASSATTGQGSGNTIYF,TGTGCCAGCAGCGCGACCACGGGACAGGGGTCTGGAAACACCATATATTTT
-,TRBV5-4,13,TRBJ1-3,-,CASSVKGSNTIYF,TGTGCCAGCAGCGTAAAAGGTAGCAACACCATATATTTT